Sequencing of this T cell receptor beta chain was carried out in a study of cytomegalovirus exposure and HLA in healthy donors. V dropped 7 bases and J dropped 5; count of bases not matched to a gene: 19. This CDR3 is built from 17 residues. Germline V gene data show CDR1 as SEHNR and CDR2 as FQNEAQ (reference sequence). Both 60 Vbeta primers and 13 Jbeta primers went into the PCR. Some clones are missing from TCRdb's copy, which holds only in-frame ones; the method was immunoSEQ multiplex PCR. The table records roughly 230,000 clones, roughly 73% of them present only once. The clonotype comes from a boy between 5 and 17 years old in good health and CMV-seronegative. The sample taken for sequencing was PBMCs. This sequence joins TRBV7-9 and TRBJ1-2; 7 bases are a match to TRBD1. In DNA, the CDR3 is TGTGCCAGCACCCTACAGGGGACGGTCGCTGCGGATTATGGCTACACCTTC. The encoded protein is CASTLQGTVAADYGYTF.